This T cell receptor (beta chain) was identified in a study of blood T cell repertoires in COVID-19. Study background: COVID-19 samples from acute and convalescent phases originated in the United States, Italy and Spain. The analysed material was cDNA or gDNA that came from T cells, B-cell-depleted T cells, or PBMCs.

Per the study methods: Estimation of nucleated cell counts was performed using reference gene primer amplification. Only in-frame clones appear in the TCRdb table, and some are missing; sequencing was by immunoSEQ multiplex PCR. V and J calls and clone size are those listed in that table; D and trimming were worked out from the DNA. Of some 510,000 clones in the sample, approximately 88% are singletons; the top ten hold approximately 2%. This study enrolled people aged 18 to 89 from about 24 US geographic areas. This CDR3 comprises 14 residues. Germline V gives CDR1 SGHVS, CDR2 FNYEAQ. Trimming removed 4 bases from V and 5 bases from J, with 14 bases in between.

The J gene is TRBJ1-1, the V gene TRBV7-6; tentatively, D is TRBD1 (6 bases). This TCR was recovered from a woman in her thirties or forties who had recovered from COVID-19. Sequenced material: PBMCs or T cells enriched from blood (not recorded which). This CDR3 is CASSSSGVRTEAFF. The CDR3 DNA reads as TGTGCCAGCAGCTCGTCAGGGGTGCGGACTGAAGCTTTCTTT.